Shown below are 19 T cell receptor beta chains from a single sample sequenced in a study of cytomegalovirus exposure and HLA in healthy donors (dated by TCRdb to about 2017). Libraries were made using the immunoSEQ multiplex PCR assay. For the multiplex PCR, a mixture combining 60 forward primers for TCR Vbeta segments and 13 reverse primers for TCR Jbeta segments was used. In TCRdb, the immuneACCESS table is reduced to in-frame sequences with V and J assigned. These tables do not hold every clone; where another copy was compared, an unresolved V gene accounts for under half, and the others remain unexplained. A total of about 160,000 clones appear in this sample, around 76% of them only once. In total, the top ten clones hold roughly 7.1% of the sample. Sequencing was performed on PBMCs. The receptors stem from a man in his forties or fifties in good health and CMV-seropositive.

This clone occurred a few times. V gene TRBV9 combines with J gene TRBJ2-1; 12 bases match TRBD2. The germline gives CDR1 SGDLS, CDR2 YYNGEE. The CDR3 length is 17 residues. With 4 bases clipped from V and 7 bases from J, the junction kept 12 bases outside the gene matches. CDR3 amino acids: CASSPAPLAGGPNEQFF. The CDR3 region has the DNA TGTGCCAGCAGCCCAGCTCCTCTAGCGGGGGGGCCGAATGAGCAGTTCTTC. Drawing the rest from reference TRBV9 and TRBJ2-1, the complete variable domain is DSGVTQTPKHLITATGQRVTLRCSPRSGDLSVYWYQQSLDQGLQFLIQYYNGEERAKGNILERFSAQQFPDLHSELNLSSLELGDSALYFCASSPAPLAGGPNEQFFGPGTRLTVL.

CDR3 sequence: CASSSGQGGEAFF. The CDR3 bases are TGTGCCAGCAGCTCGGGACAGGGGGGTGAAGCTTTCTTT. This chain connects TRBV6-5 to TRBJ1-1; 11 bases are shared with TRBD1. Germline trimming cut 6 bases from V and 7 bases from J; bases unmatched to any gene: 4. From germline, CDR1 is MNHEY and CDR2 SVGAGI. The CDR3 sequence is 13 residues long.

V usage is TRBV5-8 and J usage is TRBJ2-1; 11 nucleotides align to TRBD1. V was clipped by 4 bases and J by 8 bases; unmatched bases: 14. The length of the CDR3 is 17 residues. Germline assignment: CDR1 SGHTS and CDR2 YDEGEE. The CDR3 DNA follows: TGTGCCAGCAGCCCCTTCGGGGAGGACAGGGGGCCAGATGAGCAGTTCTTC. This translates into CASSPFGEDRGPDEQFF.

V usage is TRBV10-3 and J usage is TRBJ2-5; possible D gene TRBD1, 5 bases. Germline V gene sequence: CDR1 ENHRY, CDR2 SYGVKD. The CDR3 runs to 12 residues. With 7 bases removed from V and 9 bases from J, the gap between germline ends came to 15 bases. This CDR3 is CAIKDPQGAQYF. CDR3 nucleotides: TGTGCCATCAAGGACCCACAAGGGGCCCAGTACTTC.

The sample holds a few counts of this clone. The genes are TRBV5-4 and TRBJ1-1, with D perhaps matching TRBD1 (6 bases). The germline V gene has CDR1 SGHNT and CDR2 YYREEE (reference sequence). The CDR3 consists of 14 residues. Trimming took off 4 bases at V and 0 bases at J, with 10 bases between the two ends. The CDR3 region has the DNA TGTGCCAGCAGCCACAGGGTAATGAACACTGAAGCTTTCTTT. Translation gives CASSHRVMNTEAFF.

Only one count was recorded for this clone. V usage is TRBV7-8 and J usage is TRBJ2-5, with TRBD1 matching over 7 bases. Trimming removed 1 base from V and 5 bases from J; junction bases left unmatched: 7. Germline V gene sequence: CDR1 SGHVS, CDR2 FQNEAQ. CDR3 length: 15 amino acids. CDR3 sequence: CASSLVGRGQETQYF. Here the CDR3 DNA reads TGTGCCAGCAGCTTAGTTGGAAGGGGGCAGGAGACCCAGTACTTC. Filled out from reference TRBV7-8 and TRBJ2-5, the complete variable domain reads GAGVSQSPRYKVAKRGQDVALRCDPISGHVSLFWYQQALGQGPEFLTYFQNEAQLDKSGLPSDRFFAERPEGSVSTLKIQRTQQEDSAVYLCASSLVGRGQETQYFGPGTRLLVL.

V usage is TRBV4-2 and J usage is TRBJ1-4, with 10 bases aligning to TRBD1. Germline values: CDR1 LGHNA, CDR2 YNFKEQ. This CDR3 has 15 amino acids. The ends lost 0 bases at V and 8 bases at J; junction bases unmatched: 3. DNA of the CDR3: TGTGCCAGCAGCCAAGAGGACAGGGGGAAGGAAAAACTGTTTTTT. Amino acids: CASSQEDRGKEKLFF.

A few counts support this clone. The chain employs TRBV29-1 and TRBJ2-1; 7 bases align to TRBD2. With 8 bases clipped from V and 0 bases from J, the junction kept 10 bases outside the gene matches. Germline assignment: CDR1 SQVTM and CDR2 ANQGSEA. The CDR3 sequence is 15 residues long. The CDR3 spells CSLWVGGSSYNEQFF. Written as DNA, the CDR3 is TGCAGCTTATGGGTCGGGGGGAGCTCCTACAATGAGCAGTTCTTC.

The chain is built from TRBV7-9 and TRBJ1-5; D remains ambiguous. This CDR3 region has 13 residues. In germline, CDR1 is SEHNR, CDR2 FQNEAQ (reference sequence). The germline V and J ends were trimmed by 1 base and 4 bases, with 5 bases remaining between them. CDR3 nucleotide sequence: TGTGCCAGCAGCTTAGAGAGGAATCAGCCCCAGCATTTT. Its protein product is CASSLERNQPQHF.

The chain employs TRBV27 and TRBJ2-7; 8 nucleotides agree with TRBD2. Germline trimming cut 6 bases from V and 1 base from J; bases unmatched to any gene: 5. The germline gives CDR1 MNHEY, CDR2 SMNVEV (reference sequence). The CDR3 spans 14 residues. The CDR3 spells CASSWGGRSYEQYF. The CDR3 region has the DNA TGTGCCAGCAGCTGGGGCGGGAGGTCCTACGAGCAGTACTTC.

This rearrangement joins TRBV7-2 to TRBJ2-1, with 8 bases fitting TRBD1. V lost 5 bases, J lost 4 bases, and 7 bases stayed unmatched. The germline CDR1 and CDR2 sequences are SGHTA and FQGNSA. There are 15 residues in the CDR3. The CDR3 sequence: CASSTDRGKYNEQFF. The CDR3 coding sequence is TGTGCCAGCAGCACCGACAGGGGAAAGTACAATGAGCAGTTCTTC.

The chain uses TRBV5-6 and TRBJ2-2; D possibly corresponds to TRBD1 (5 bases). In germline, CDR1 is SGHDT, CDR2 YYEEEE. This CDR3 comprises 15 residues. V shed 0 bases and J shed 1 base, with 7 bases lying between them. The CDR3 is CASSLGQGNTGELFF. The CDR3 nucleotides read TGTGCCAGCAGCTTGGGGCAGGGGAACACCGGGGAGCTGTTTTTT.

The chain has TRBV5-4 and TRBJ2-7, with D uncertain. Trimming removed 1 base from V and 0 bases from J, with 5 bases in between. The germline V gene has CDR1 SGHNT and CDR2 YYREEE (reference sequence). This CDR3 is built from 13 residues. CDR3 amino acids: CASSLKSSYEQYF. CDR3 nucleotides: TGTGCCAGCAGCTTGAAGAGCTCCTACGAGCAGTACTTC.

The V and J genes are TRBV7-3 and TRBJ2-6, with 8 nucleotides matching TRBD1. The germline V gene encodes CDR1 SGHTA and CDR2 FQGTGA. This CDR3 is built from 16 residues. J lost 4 bases, V lost 5 bases, and 7 bases had no gene match. The CDR3 sequence is CASSPQGARGANVLTF. The DNA for the CDR3 is TGTGCCAGCAGCCCCCAGGGGGCGCGGGGGGCCAACGTCCTGACTTTC.

V gene TRBV4-3 combines with J gene TRBJ2-1, with TRBD2 identical over 7 bases. This CDR3 is 15 amino acids long. With V trimmed by 4 bases and J by 3 bases, 6 bases remained unmatched. CDR1 LGHNA and CDR2 YSLEER come from the germline V gene. CDR3 amino acids: CASSRGEGNYNEQFF. The DNA of the CDR3 is TGCGCCAGCAGCCGAGGGGAGGGGAACTACAATGAGCAGTTCTTC.

This chain links TRBV7-9 with TRBJ1-4; possibly TRBD1 for D (5 bases). With 3 bases removed from V and 8 bases from J, the gap between germline ends came to 10 bases. Germline V lookup: CDR1 SEHNR, CDR2 FQNEAQ (reference sequence). The CDR3 consists of 13 residues. For the CDR3, the DNA is TGTGCCAGCAGCTTTAGGAGGGGAGAAAAACTGTTTTTT. Its translation is CASSFRRGEKLFF.

The genes are TRBV5-4 and TRBJ2-3; TRBD2 matches at 11 bases. Germline V gene data show CDR1 as SGHNT and CDR2 as YYREEE (reference sequence). This CDR3 contains 14 residues. The V gene end was trimmed by 7 bases and the J gene end by 6 bases; junction bases not matched to a gene: 7. In nucleotides, the CDR3 is TGTGCCAGCCGTAGCGGGGGGGCCGGGGATACGCAGTATTTT. Its protein product is CASRSGGAGDTQYF.

V gene TRBV12-5 combines with J gene TRBJ2-1; D is perhaps TRBD2 (5 bases). V gave up 6 bases and J gave up 5 bases, with 11 bases separating them. CDR3 size: 13 residues. Germline-derived CDR1 and CDR2 are LGHNT and FRNRAP. The CDR3 loop is CASGLTINNEQFF. The CDR3 nucleotides are TGTGCTAGTGGCCTGACTATTAACAATGAGCAGTTCTTC.

The chain uses TRBV7-2 and TRBJ2-3; the D gene is possibly TRBD1 (5 bases). CDR3 size: 14 residues. V gave up 1 base and J gave up 4 bases, with 9 bases separating them. Germline lookup yields CDR1 SGHTA and CDR2 FQGNSA. CDR3 amino acids: CASSLGGAPDTQYF. CDR3 DNA sequence: TGTGCCAGCAGCTTAGGTGGGGCCCCAGATACGCAGTATTTT.